This TCR beta chain stems from a study of CD8 T cells in Susac syndrome. Recently defined diagnostic criteria classed the Susac syndrome patients as definite or probable. RNA, at about 0.45 to 1 ug, was reverse transcribed with random hexamers. It was immunoSEQ multiplex PCR that amplified TCR beta CDR3 across 54 Vbeta and 13 Jbeta. TCRdb reprocessed the immunoSEQ multiplex PCR reads via MiXCR and lists one record per CDR3 protein. The sample consists of approximately 180,000 distinct CDR3 sequences, about 93% of them appearing once. The CDR3 contains 12 residues. The ends were cut back, 8 bases at V and 5 bases at J, with 9 bases in the middle. The germline gives CDR1 MNHEY, CDR2 SMNVEV (reference sequence).

Sequencing was performed on CD4+ T cells from PBMCs. The rearrangement uses TRBV27 and TRBJ1-4, with a weak D call TRBD1 (5 bases). The clonotype originates from a human donor with Susac syndrome. DNA for the CDR3: TGTGCCAGCCGGGACCAAAATGAAAAACTGTTTTTT. Its protein is CASRDQNEKLFF.